This record looks at one TCR beta chain sequence and its context. The data were taken from a study of T cell repertoires in ileal Crohn's disease. Study at large: Biopsies of inflamed ileum from the surgical specimen form M0 samples.

Time point here: inflamed ileum from the surgical specimen. The method was immunoSEQ multiplex PCR; TCRdb's version includes in-frame clones alone and lacks a portion of them. The sample yields 15,000 to 20,000 clones, about 80% seen once. The receptor was derived from an adult with Crohn's disease. Sequences were obtained from ileal tissue.

This CDR3 reads CASSLSMASGIPAGETQYF. As DNA, the CDR3 is TGTGCCAGCAGTTTATCGATGGCTAGCGGGATACCGGCAGGAGAGACCCAGTACTTC. The genes are TRBV27 and TRBJ2-5; 9 bases fit TRBD2. V gave up 0 bases and J gave up 4 bases; unmatched junction bases: 15. CDR3 length: 19 residues. Germline values: CDR1 MNHEY, CDR2 SMNVEV (reference sequence).